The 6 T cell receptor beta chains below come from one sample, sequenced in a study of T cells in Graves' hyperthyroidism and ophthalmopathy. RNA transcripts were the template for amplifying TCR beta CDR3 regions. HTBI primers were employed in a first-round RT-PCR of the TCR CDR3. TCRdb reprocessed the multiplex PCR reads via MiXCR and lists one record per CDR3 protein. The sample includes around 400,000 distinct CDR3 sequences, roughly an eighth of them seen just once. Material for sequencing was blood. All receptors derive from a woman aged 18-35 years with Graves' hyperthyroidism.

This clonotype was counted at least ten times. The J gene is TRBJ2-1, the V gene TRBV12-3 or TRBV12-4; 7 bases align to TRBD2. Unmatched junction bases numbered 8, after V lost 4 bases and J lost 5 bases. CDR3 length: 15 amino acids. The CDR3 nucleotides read TGTGCCAGCAGTTCGGGACTAATCCCCCACAATGAGCAGTTCTTC. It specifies CASSSGLIPHNEQFF.

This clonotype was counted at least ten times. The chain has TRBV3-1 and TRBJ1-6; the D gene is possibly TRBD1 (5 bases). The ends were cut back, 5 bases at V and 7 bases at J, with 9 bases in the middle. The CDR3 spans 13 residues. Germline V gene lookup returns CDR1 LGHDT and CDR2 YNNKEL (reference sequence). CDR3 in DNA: TGTGCCAGCAGCACTAGACAGAATTCACCCCTCCACTTT. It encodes CASSTRQNSPLHF.

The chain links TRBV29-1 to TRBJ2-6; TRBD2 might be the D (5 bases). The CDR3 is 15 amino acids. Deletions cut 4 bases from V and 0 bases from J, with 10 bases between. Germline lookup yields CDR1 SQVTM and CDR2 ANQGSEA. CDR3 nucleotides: TGCAGCGTTGGGTCCGGGATCTCTGGGGCCAACGTCCTGACTTTC. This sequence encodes CSVGSGISGANVLTF.

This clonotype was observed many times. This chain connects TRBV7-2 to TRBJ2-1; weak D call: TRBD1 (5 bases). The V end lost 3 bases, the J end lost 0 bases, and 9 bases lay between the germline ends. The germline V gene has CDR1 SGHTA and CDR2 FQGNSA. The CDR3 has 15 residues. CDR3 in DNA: TGTGCCAGCAGCTTCGCCGACAGCTCCTACAATGAGCAGTTCTTC. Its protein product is CASSFADSSYNEQFF.

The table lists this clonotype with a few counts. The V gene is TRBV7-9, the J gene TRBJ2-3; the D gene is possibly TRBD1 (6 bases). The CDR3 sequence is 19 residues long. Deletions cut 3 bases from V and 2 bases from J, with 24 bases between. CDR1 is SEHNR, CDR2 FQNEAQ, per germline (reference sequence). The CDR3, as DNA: TGTGCCAGCAGCTTGATGTTTCCCCAGGGGTCCTACATCACAGATACGCAGTATTTT. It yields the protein CASSLMFPQGSYITDTQYF.

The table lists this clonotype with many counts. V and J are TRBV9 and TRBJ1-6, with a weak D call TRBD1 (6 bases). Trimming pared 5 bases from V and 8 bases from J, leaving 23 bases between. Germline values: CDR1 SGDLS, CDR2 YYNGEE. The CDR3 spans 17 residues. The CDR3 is CASSRTLWGGADSPLHF. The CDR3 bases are TGTGCCAGCAGTCGAACCCTTTGGGGGGGCGCAGATTCACCCCTCCACTTT.